The text below deals with one T cell receptor (beta chain). Its antigen is not known. This CDR3 is built from 18 residues. Germline CDR1 is SQVTM and CDR2 is ANQGSEA. Unmatched junction bases numbered 17, after V lost 0 bases and J lost 7 bases. Donors were Caucasian adults residing in Nashville, Tennessee, USA. These data come from a study of shared clonotypes between healthy human individuals. Repertoires were generated with immunoSEQ multiplex PCR, while TCRdb's copy carries only in-frame clones and drops some. The table lists about 490,000 clones, less than 80% of them singletons. Regarding the study as a whole: In this cohort, only blood was sampled, and tissue repertoires likely differ.

The TCR sequence derives from a woman in her forties in good health. Some clones in this sample may be carry-over from other donors' samples. V is TRBV29-1 and J is TRBJ2-1; 8 nucleotides align to TRBD2. Material for sequencing was PBMCs. In DNA form, the CDR3 reads TGCAGCGTTGAAGATACCGGGACTAGAAGGAGGGGGGGGAATGAGCAGTTCTTC. Protein: CSVEDTGTRRRGGNEQFF.